The text below deals with one T cell receptor beta chain. Its cognate antigen is unknown. V was clipped by 6 bases and J by 3 bases; unmatched bases: 7. The CDR3 contains 14 residues. Germline CDR1 MNHNY, CDR2 SVGAGI (reference sequence). This entry comes from a study of cytomegalovirus exposure and HLA in healthy donors. Both 60 Vbeta primers and 13 Jbeta primers went into the PCR. Data came from immunoSEQ multiplex PCR; TCRdb stores just in-frame clones and leaves some out. The sample data list under 70,000 clones. Overall study findings and caveats: Association of a missense DCLRE1C variant with TCR beta V- and J-gene trimming was reported in a later analysis.

Specimen: PBMCs. The origin of this receptor is a woman aged 18-29 years in good health and CMV-seronegative. The V and J genes are TRBV6-6 and TRBJ2-7; 8 nucleotides match TRBD1. The CDR3 DNA reads TGTGCCAGCAGACCGGGACAGGACATCTACGAGCAGTACTTC. It translates to CASRPGQDIYEQYF.